The 29 T cell receptor beta chains presented below share a single source sample, sequenced in a study of T cell repertoires in cytomegalovirus infection. TCRdb re-analysed the reads in MiXCR, keeping a single row per CDR3 protein. Here the sample spans under 95,000 distinct CDR3 sequences, around 3.8% being singletons. Sequenced material: PBMCs. The receptors were gathered from a human donor in good health (CMV status not recorded). Some clones in this sample may be carry-over from other donors' samples.

This clonotype was seen ten or more times. CDR3 DNA: TGTGCCAGCAGCCCCACGGGACTAGCGGACGCAGATACGCAGTATTTT. As protein: CASSPTGLADADTQYF. This sequence joins TRBV7-2 and TRBJ2-3, with 11 bases matching TRBD2. There are 16 residues in the CDR3. V was pared by 5 bases and J by 4 bases, with 8 bases of the junction left unmatched. Germline CDR1 and CDR2: SGHTA and FQGNSA.

On this clonotype: A much larger clone sits a single nucleotide away, making a read error possible. The chain couples TRBV12-3 or TRBV12-4 to TRBJ1-2, with D perhaps matching TRBD1 (6 bases). Trimming took 3 bases from V and 2 from J, leaving 10 bases between them. The CDR3 has 14 residues. The CDR3 DNA reads as TGTGCCAGCAGTTTTGGGACACCAAACTATGGCTACACCTTC. It translates to CASSFGTPNYGYTF.

This clonotype was observed at least ten times. This sequence joins TRBV7-6 and TRBJ2-2, with 9 bases lining up with TRBD2. The CDR3 sequence is 18 residues long. The germline gives CDR1 SGHVS, CDR2 FNYEAQ. J gave up 6 bases and V 2 bases, and 13 bases lay outside the gene matches. The CDR3 region is CASSLYGRGGLLSGELFF. The CDR3, as DNA: TGTGCCAGCAGCTTATACGGGCGGGGGGGCCTTCTCTCCGGGGAGCTGTTTTTT.

This clonotype was counted ten times or more. The chain recombines TRBV29-1 with TRBJ2-3, with D possibly matching TRBD2 (5 bases). Germline V gene lookup returns CDR1 SQVTM and CDR2 ANQGSEA. The V end was cut by 5 bases, the J end by 6 bases, with 18 bases between. The CDR3 totals 14 residues. The CDR3 here is CSVRPAGPGDTQYF. DNA of the CDR3: TGCAGCGTTCGTCCCGCGGGCCCGGGGGATACGCAGTATTTT.

Many counts were recorded for this clonotype. The V and J genes are TRBV7-2 and TRBJ1-5; D is uncertain. Trimming removed 4 bases at V and 11 bases at J, with 9 bases between. The CDR3 is made up of 11 amino acids. Germline CDR1 and CDR2: SGHTA and FQGNSA. The CDR3 DNA is TGTGCCAGCAGCTCCGACCGGACCCAGCATTTT. This encodes CASSSDRTQHF.

This clonotype has at least ten counts. This chain joins TRBV5-1 and TRBJ1-1; D unresolved. Germline assignment: CDR1 SGHRS and CDR2 YFSETQ. The CDR3 has 14 residues. V lost 4 bases and J lost 2, with 12 bases in between. CDR3: CASSPGLDNTEAFF. CDR3 nucleotide sequence: TGCGCCAGCAGCCCGGGCCTTGACAACACTGAAGCTTTCTTT.

In its sample, this clonotype was seen many times. A much larger clone differs from this one at a single base, so this may be a read error. The V gene is TRBV6-2 or TRBV6-3, the J gene TRBJ2-7; D might be TRBD1 (6 bases). This CDR3 region has 12 residues. V was trimmed by 5 bases and J by 3 bases, leaving 8 bases between them. Germline V lookup: CDR1 MNHEY, CDR2 SVGEGT. CDR3 sequence (DNA): TGTGCCAGCAGTGCACAGGGCTACGAGCAGTACTTC. It is translated as CASSAQGYEQYF.

In its sample, this clonotype was seen many times. The chain uses TRBV12-3 or TRBV12-4 and TRBJ1-5; no clear D. This CDR3 contains 13 residues. V lost 3 bases and J 5 bases, leaving 8 bases between the germline ends. DNA of the CDR3: TGTGCCAGCAGTTTTTGGGTAGATCAGCCCCAGCATTTT. Amino acid sequence: CASSFWVDQPQHF.

This clonotype was observed many times. V usage is TRBV7-4 and J usage is TRBJ2-1; D gene uncertain. Germline V lookup: CDR1 SGHVT, CDR2 SQSDAQ. V was cut by 1 base and J by 4 bases, with 11 bases left in between. CDR3 length: 15 amino acids. The CDR3 sequence: CASSLVRSGYNEQFF. CDR3 coding DNA: TGTGCCAGCAGCTTAGTAAGGTCCGGATACAATGAGCAGTTCTTC.

This clonotype has at least ten counts. The chain is built from TRBV7-2 and TRBJ2-2; D is unclear. The CDR3 is 14 amino acids. Germline loops: CDR1 SGHTA, CDR2 FQGNSA. Trimming removed 5 bases from V and 2 bases from J, with 9 bases in between. For the CDR3, the DNA is TGTGCCAGCAGCCATTTGCAAAACACCGGGGAGCTGTTTTTT. Residues: CASSHLQNTGELFF.

This clonotype was recorded many times. This sequence joins TRBV7-2 and TRBJ2-3; D not certain. The CDR3 extends over 12 amino acids. The V end was cut by 5 bases, the J end by 2 bases, with 5 bases between. CDR1 SGHTA and CDR2 FQGNSA come from the germline V gene. This chain's CDR3 is CASSPYTDTQYF. CDR3 sequence (DNA): TGTGCCAGCAGCCCTTACACAGATACGCAGTATTTT.

This clonotype has ten or more counts. The genes are TRBV7-2 and TRBJ1-2, with a tentative D call TRBD1 (6 bases). V was shortened by 4 bases and J by 4 bases, with 13 bases between the two germline ends. This CDR3 contains 14 residues. From germline, CDR1 is SGHTA and CDR2 FQGNSA. DNA for the CDR3: TGTGCCAGCAGCTCCCCGGGGGCCATCTATGGCTACACCTTC. Translating it yields CASSSPGAIYGYTF.

This clonotype was detected ten times or more. V gene TRBV3-1 combines with J gene TRBJ2-7; 8 bases are shared with TRBD2. The CDR3 is 15 amino acids. Trimming cost V 4 bases and J 4 bases; bases outside gene matches: 9. Germline-derived CDR1 and CDR2 are LGHDT and YNNKEL (reference sequence). In DNA, the CDR3 is TGTGCCAGCAGCCCGGGATCGGGGGGGCGTTACGAGCAGTACTTC. Protein sequence: CASSPGSGGRYEQYF.

This clonotype showed up many times. This chain connects TRBV7-2 to TRBJ1-1, with 7 bases fitting TRBD1. This CDR3 comprises 14 residues. CDR1 is SGHTA, CDR2 FQGNSA, per germline. V lost 9 bases and J lost 0; bases outside the gene matches: 7. The chain's CDR3 is CASTQGQMNTEAFF. The CDR3 DNA follows: TGTGCCAGTACTCAGGGACAGATGAACACTGAAGCTTTCTTT. Using reference TRBV7-2 and TRBJ1-1 for the parts outside the CDR3, the full variable domain is GAGVSQSPSNKVTEKGKDVELRCDPISGHTALYWYRQSLGQGLEFLIYFQGNSAPDKSGLPSDRFSAERTGGSVSTLTIQRTQQEDSAVYLCASTQGQMNTEAFFGQGTRLTVV.

This clonotype was seen only a few times. The rearrangement links TRBV7-2 to TRBJ1-4; D might be TRBD1 (5 bases). Germline V gives CDR1 SGHTA, CDR2 FQGNSA. The CDR3 sequence is 13 residues long. V was clipped by 5 bases and J by 14 bases, with 18 bases between them. The CDR3 sequence: CASSPEGLDPLFF. The CDR3 DNA reads as TGTGCCAGCAGCCCCGAGGGGTTAGACCCCCTGTTTTTT.

This clonotype was picked up many times. This chain joins TRBV7-2 and TRBJ2-2, with unresolved D. V lost 5 bases to trimming and J lost 0 bases, with 10 bases between them. Germline-derived CDR1 and CDR2 are SGHTA and FQGNSA. CDR3 length equals 15 residues. In DNA form, the CDR3 reads TGTGCCAGCAGCCGAGACGGAACGAACACCGGGGAGCTGTTTTTT. It is translated as CASSRDGTNTGELFF. The full variable domain, rest sourced from reference TRBV7-2 and TRBJ2-2, is GAGVSQSPSNKVTEKGKDVELRCDPISGHTALYWYRQSLGQGLEFLIYFQGNSAPDKSGLPSDRFSAERTGGSVSTLTIQRTQQEDSAVYLCASSRDGTNTGELFFGEGSRLTVL.

At least ten counts were recorded for this clonotype. The chain combines TRBV2 with TRBJ2-5; 7 bases map to TRBD1. The CDR3 is made up of 13 amino acids. V shed 8 bases and J 3 bases; nucleotides not matched to a gene: 6. Germline CDR1 is SNHLY and CDR2 is FYNNEI. The CDR3 is CASGRDSKETQYF. The CDR3 DNA reads as TGTGCCAGCGGACGGGACAGTAAAGAGACCCAGTACTTC.

Ten or more counts support this clonotype. This chain joins TRBV14 and TRBJ1-1; D gene unclear. In germline, CDR1 is SGHDN, CDR2 FVKESK. The CDR3 spans 12 residues. Trimming took 2 bases from V and 8 from J, leaving 9 bases between them. Here the CDR3 reads CASSQLGREAFF. CDR3 nucleotide sequence: TGTGCCAGCAGCCAACTGGGGAGGGAAGCTTTCTTT.

This clonotype occurred many times. The chain is built from TRBV19 and TRBJ1-1; 8 nucleotides match TRBD1. This CDR3 comprises 15 residues. Germline-derived CDR1 and CDR2 are LNHDA and SQIVND (reference sequence). Trimming at V came to 10 bases and at J to 1 base, leaving 11 bases not matched to a gene. The CDR3 spells CATLIVGQANTEAFF. DNA of the CDR3: TGTGCCACCCTCATCGTGGGACAGGCGAACACTGAAGCTTTCTTT.

This clonotype was counted many times. J is TRBJ2-3 and V is TRBV7-2; TRBD1 aligns across 7 bases. Germline trimming cut 4 bases from V and 5 bases from J; bases unmatched to any gene: 9. Germline CDR1 SGHTA, CDR2 FQGNSA. CDR3 length: 15 amino acids. The CDR3 nucleotides read TGTGCCAGCAGCTCCCAACAGGGGTGGGGAGATACGCAGTATTTT. It yields the protein CASSSQQGWGDTQYF.

This clonotype was picked up many times. V and J are TRBV7-2 and TRBJ2-7; D gene ambiguous. The CDR3 is made up of 14 amino acids. Trimming shortened V by 3 bases and J by 5 bases, and 14 bases separated the two germline ends. Germline values: CDR1 SGHTA, CDR2 FQGNSA. CDR3 loop: CASSFMTVYNEQYF. The DNA for the CDR3 is TGTGCCAGCAGCTTCATGACGGTTTACAACGAGCAGTACTTC.

This clonotype was observed many times. The chain is built from TRBV11-3 and TRBJ1-1; the D is unclear. The CDR3 length is 11 residues. The germline V gene encodes CDR1 SGHNT and CDR2 YENEEA. Trimming took off 3 bases at V and 7 bases at J, with 6 bases between the two ends. The CDR3 spells CASSFWDEAFF. The CDR3 DNA reads as TGTGCCAGCAGCTTTTGGGATGAAGCTTTCTTT.

This clonotype was recorded at least ten times. The CDR3 loop reads CASRPGSRTAEAFF. The CDR3 nucleotides read TGTGCCAGTAGACCGGGCTCCCGCACGGCTGAAGCTTTCTTT. The gene calls are TRBV19 and TRBJ1-1; D is ambiguous. Between the trimmed V and J ends, which lost 6 bases and 6 bases, there was a span of 17 bases. Germline-derived CDR1 and CDR2 are LNHDA and SQIVND (reference sequence). This CDR3 is built from 14 residues.

Ten or more counts support this clonotype. The chain has TRBV7-2 and TRBJ2-5; the match to TRBD2 covers 12 bases. CDR3 size: 14 residues. V was clipped by 5 bases and J by 9 bases; unmatched bases: 7. CDR1 and CDR2 from the germline V gene are SGHTA and FQGNSA. The CDR3 sequence: CASSTLAGGTAQYF. For the CDR3, the DNA is TGTGCCAGCAGCACTCTAGCGGGGGGGACGGCCCAGTACTTC.

Comment on this clonotype: A much larger clone sits a single nucleotide away, making a read error possible. The V and J genes are TRBV7-4 and TRBJ2-7; D gene unclear. Looked up from germline, CDR1 is SGHVT and CDR2 is SQSDAQ. The CDR3 consists of 11 residues. The germline V and J ends were trimmed by 5 bases and 4 bases, with 6 bases remaining between them. CDR3 nucleotide sequence: TGTGCCAGCAGCCCAGTGTACGAGCAGTACGTC. It codes for CASSPVYEQYV.

This clonotype was seen repeatedly, ten times or more. V and J are TRBV7-2 and TRBJ2-3; 10 bases align to TRBD2. With V trimmed by 5 bases and J by 7 bases, 9 bases remained unmatched. CDR3 length: 15 residues. Germline CDR1 and CDR2: SGHTA and FQGNSA. Here the CDR3 DNA reads TGTGCCAGCAGCCAAACGCGGACTAGCGGAAATACGCAGTATTTT. This translates into CASSQTRTSGNTQYF.

This clonotype appeared many times. CDR3 residues: CASSLEPTSYEQYF. The CDR3 DNA reads TGTGCCAGCAGCTTAGAGCCCACCTCCTACGAGCAGTACTTC. The chain uses TRBV7-2 and TRBJ2-7; D call uncertain. Looked up from germline, CDR1 is SGHTA and CDR2 is FQGNSA. Trimming took off 1 base at V and 0 bases at J, with 7 bases between the two ends. This CDR3 is built from 14 residues.

This clonotype was picked up many times. This chain uses TRBV5-5 with TRBJ1-6; 11 positions agree with TRBD1. After removal of 0 bases from V and 10 bases from J, the junction contained 9 bases not matched to a gene. The CDR3 has 17 amino acids. Germline CDR1 reads SGHKS; CDR2 reads YYEKEE (reference sequence). Here the CDR3 reads CASSLVGGQGVRSPLHF. CDR3 DNA: TGTGCCAGCAGCTTGGTTGGGGGACAGGGGGTTCGGTCACCCCTCCACTTT. The full variable domain, rest sourced from reference TRBV5-5 and TRBJ1-6, is DAGVTQSPTHLIKTRGQQVTLRCSPISGHKSVSWYQQVLGQGPQFIFQYYEKEERGRGNFPDRFSARQFPNYSSELNVNALLLGDSALYLCASSLVGGQGVRSPLHFGNGTRLTVT.

In its sample, this clonotype was seen many times. The gene calls are TRBV7-4 and TRBJ1-5, with no clear D. The CDR3 contains 13 residues. The V end lost 5 bases, the J end lost 5 bases, and 10 bases lay between the germline ends. CDR1 SGHVT and CDR2 SQSDAQ come from the germline V gene. CDR3 protein: CASSVDGYQPQHF. CDR3 sequence (DNA): TGTGCCAGCAGCGTTGACGGATATCAGCCCCAGCATTTT.